These 27 T cell receptor beta chains were sequenced from one sample in a study of blood T cell repertoires in COVID-19. Data came from immunoSEQ multiplex PCR; TCRdb stores just in-frame clones and leaves some out. Of some 190,000 clones listed, around 85% are singletons. The sample was peripheral blood. These receptors all come from a man in his 60s with acute or convalescent COVID-19.

This chain links TRBV6-5 with TRBJ2-1, with 7 bases lining up with TRBD2. The length of the CDR3 is 15 residues. V was pared by 3 bases and J by 7 bases, with 9 bases of the junction left unmatched. The germline gives CDR1 MNHEY, CDR2 SVGAGI. CDR3 sequence reads: CASSYLGLGGNEQFF. The CDR3 nucleotides are TGTGCCAGCAGTTATTTAGGCCTCGGGGGGAATGAGCAGTTCTTC.

This chain uses TRBV4-1 with TRBJ1-3; 7 nucleotides match TRBD1. Germline V gives CDR1 MGHRA, CDR2 YSYEKL. The V gene end was trimmed by 3 bases and the J gene end by 7 bases; junction bases not matched to a gene: 9. This CDR3 is built from 15 residues. The CDR3 reads CASSHAGTEKNTIYF. CDR3 in DNA: TGCGCCAGCAGCCATGCAGGGACAGAGAAGAACACCATATATTTT.

The chain uses TRBV4-2 and TRBJ2-3; 7 positions agree with TRBD1. Germline trimming cut 4 bases from V and 2 bases from J; bases unmatched to any gene: 15. The CDR3 is 18 amino acids. The germline V gene encodes CDR1 LGHNA and CDR2 YNFKEQ. This CDR3 is CASSLEGPGQKTTDTQYF. As DNA, the CDR3 is TGTGCCAGCAGCCTAGAAGGCCCGGGACAGAAAACCACAGATACGCAGTATTTT.

The rearrangement uses TRBV28 and TRBJ2-2; a weak D match, TRBD2 (6 bases). There are 15 residues in the CDR3. Trimming left V 3 bases short and J 7 bases short, with 15 bases between. The germline V gene encodes CDR1 MDHEN and CDR2 SYDVKM. As DNA, the CDR3 is TGTGCCAGCAGTTTTGTCAGACCGGGAGTCGGGGAGCTGTTTTTT. Its protein product is CASSFVRPGVGELFF.

The chain recombines TRBV6-5 with TRBJ1-1, with no clear D. Germline V gene sequence: CDR1 MNHEY, CDR2 SVGAGI. This CDR3 comprises 13 residues. V lost 4 bases to trimming and J lost 0 bases, with 6 bases between them. The CDR3 here is CASSSLMNTEAFF. The CDR3 DNA follows: TGTGCCAGCAGTTCCCTTATGAACACTGAAGCTTTCTTT.

This clone has a handful of counts. The rearrangement joins TRBV5-4 to TRBJ1-2, with TRBD1 identical over 7 bases. Per the germline V gene, CDR1 is SGHNT and CDR2 is YYREEE (reference sequence). The CDR3 has 17 amino acids. The ends lost 3 bases at V and 8 bases at J; junction bases unmatched: 19. The CDR3: CASSWPSTGRGSGGYTF. CDR3 DNA: TGTGCCAGCAGCTGGCCCTCGACCGGCAGGGGGTCTGGCGGCTACACCTTC.

The rearrangement links TRBV28 to TRBJ2-1; 10 bases are shared with TRBD2. CDR1 and CDR2 (germline): MDHEN, SYDVKM. The CDR3 consists of 16 residues. The V and J ends lost 5 bases and 10 bases, in that order; junction bases with no gene match: 14. The DNA for the CDR3 is TGTGCCAGCAGTCCCCGGGGGCTAGCGGGAGCCATGGAGCAGTTCTTC. It yields the protein CASSPRGLAGAMEQFF.

Details on this clone: The same CDR3 can be traced to other DNA sequences in this sample. The J gene is TRBJ1-1, the V gene TRBV3-1 (or the pseudogene TRBV3-2); the D is unclear. This CDR3 is 14 amino acids long. Germline CDR1 is LGHDT and CDR2 is YNNKEL (reference sequence). V was shortened by 1 base and J by 4 bases, with 10 bases between the two germline ends. The CDR3 bases are TGTGCCAGCAGCCAAGCGTCCCGGGGCACTGAAGCTTTCTTT. It encodes CASSQASRGTEAFF.

This clone is a singleton in its sample. The CDR3 sequence: CASSQDGTAFYNEQFF. The CDR3 DNA reads as TGCGCCAGCAGCCAAGATGGGACAGCCTTCTACAATGAGCAGTTCTTC. This chain connects TRBV4-3 to TRBJ2-1, with 7 positions matching TRBD1. The trim removed 0 bases at V and 3 bases at J, leaving 5 bases unmatched. CDR3 length: 16 amino acids. Germline V gives CDR1 LGHNA, CDR2 YSLEER.

The chain has TRBV5-1 and TRBJ2-1, with D hard to call. V was pared by 4 bases and J by 6 bases, with 20 bases between. The CDR3 length is 16 residues. Germline V gene data show CDR1 as SGHRS and CDR2 as YFSETQ. The CDR3 is CASSVGTQTLLNEQFF. The CDR3 nucleotides are TGCGCCAGCAGCGTGGGAACACAGACACTCCTCAATGAGCAGTTCTTC.

This chain links TRBV5-1 with TRBJ1-2, with 9 bases lining up with TRBD1. With 1 base clipped from V and 5 bases from J, the junction kept 6 bases outside the gene matches. The germline V gene encodes CDR1 SGHRS and CDR2 YFSETQ. The CDR3 totals 15 residues. CDR3 in DNA: TGCGCCAGCAGCTTGTTGACAGGGGGGCTTTATGGCTACACCTTC. It is translated as CASSLLTGGLYGYTF.

The J gene is TRBJ1-4, the V gene TRBV10-3; 7 nucleotides line up with TRBD1. CDR1 is ENHRY, CDR2 SYGVKD, per germline. The length of the CDR3 is 16 residues. V dropped 3 bases and J dropped 10; count of bases not matched to a gene: 14. The chain's CDR3 is CAISEGTEANGGKLFF. CDR3 bases: TGTGCCATCAGTGAAGGGACAGAGGCTAACGGGGGAAAACTGTTTTTT.

The J gene is TRBJ2-1, the V gene TRBV4-2, with 8 bases aligning to TRBD2. The CDR3 is 16 amino acids. From germline, CDR1 is LGHNA and CDR2 YNFKEQ. With 4 bases clipped from V and 6 bases from J, the junction kept 11 bases outside the gene matches. The CDR3 loop is CASSPTLAGQGNEQFF. The CDR3 DNA sequence: TGTGCCAGCAGCCCAACTCTAGCGGGTCAGGGCAATGAGCAGTTCTTC.

V and J are TRBV7-8 and TRBJ2-2; 10 nucleotides align to TRBD2. The CDR3 is 16 amino acids. Unmatched junction bases numbered 8, after V lost 5 bases and J lost 5 bases. CDR1 and CDR2 (germline): SGHVS, FQNEAQ. CDR3 sequence reads: CASSLEGTSVTGELFF. CDR3 DNA: TGTGCCAGCAGCCTGGAGGGGACTAGCGTTACCGGGGAGCTGTTTTTT.

This sequence joins TRBV10-3 and TRBJ1-4, with 8 bases lining up with TRBD1. Germline CDR1 is ENHRY and CDR2 is SYGVKD. With V trimmed by 6 bases and J by 7 bases, 1 base remained unmatched. The CDR3 runs 12 residues. The CDR3 sequence: CAIRDRAEKLFF. The DNA of the CDR3 is TGTGCCATCAGGGACAGGGCTGAAAAACTGTTTTTT.

This clone was seen just once. The rearrangement joins TRBV5-1 to TRBJ1-1; D ambiguous. V dropped 3 bases and J dropped 2 bases, with 8 bases sitting between them. Germline CDR1 SGHRS, CDR2 YFSETQ. There are 13 residues in the CDR3. The CDR3, as DNA: TGCGCCAGCAGCTCGACTCCTAACACTGAAGCTTTCTTT. Translated, it gives CASSSTPNTEAFF.

The chain couples TRBV3-1 (or the pseudogene TRBV3-2) to TRBJ2-6; D is possibly TRBD2 (6 bases). CDR1 and CDR2 (germline): LGHDT, YNNKEL (reference sequence). Trimming removed 6 bases from V and 3 bases from J, with 18 bases in between. The CDR3 is 17 residues long. DNA for the CDR3: TGTGCCAGCAGTCCGGGACTCCCTAAGCTTGGGGCCAACGTCCTGACTTTC. Protein product: CASSPGLPKLGANVLTF.

The chain joins TRBV12-3 or TRBV12-4 to TRBJ2-7; perhaps TRBD2 as D (5 bases). The CDR3 is made up of 12 amino acids. V lost 3 bases and J 7 bases, leaving 10 bases between the germline ends. The chain's CDR3 is CASSFGLGEQYF. CDR3 DNA: TGTGCCAGCAGTTTCGGACTCGGGGAGCAGTACTTC.

V usage is TRBV27 and J usage is TRBJ2-6; D call uncertain. The V end lost 3 bases, the J end lost 0 bases, and 6 bases lay between the germline ends. This CDR3 contains 15 residues. Germline V gene lookup returns CDR1 MNHEY and CDR2 SMNVEV (reference sequence). CDR3 residues: CASSFFSSGANVLTF. CDR3 bases: TGTGCCAGCAGTTTTTTTAGCTCTGGGGCCAACGTCCTGACTTTC.

The V and J genes are TRBV23-1 and TRBJ1-5; a weak D match, TRBD1 (5 bases). TRBV23-1 is noted as an ORF with a role that remains uncertain. This CDR3 is 18 amino acids long. Trimming took 2 bases from V and 9 from J, leaving 26 bases between them. Written as DNA, the CDR3 is TGCGCCAGCAGTCAACAGTTTAGCGGGCGAAGGGGCCTTGGGCCCCAGCATTTT. This sequence encodes CASSQQFSGRRGLGPQHF.

This chain connects TRBV7-9 to TRBJ2-5, with 8 bases matching TRBD2. Germline V gene data show CDR1 as SEHNR and CDR2 as FQNEAQ (reference sequence). V gave up 1 base and J gave up 2 bases; unmatched junction bases: 3. The CDR3 is made up of 15 amino acids. CDR3 DNA sequence: TGTGCCAGCAGCTTAGTACTAGCGGAACAAGAGACCCAGTACTTC. Residues: CASSLVLAEQETQYF.

V is TRBV27 and J is TRBJ2-7, with TRBD1 matching 9 bases. This CDR3 comprises 15 residues. Germline lookup yields CDR1 MNHEY and CDR2 SMNVEV (reference sequence). The trim removed 1 base at V and 5 bases at J, leaving 6 bases unmatched. The CDR3 spells CASSLLGTGSHEQYF. The CDR3 nucleotides read TGTGCCAGCAGTTTATTGGGGACAGGGTCCCACGAGCAGTACTTC.

This chain joins TRBV27 and TRBJ1-6, with D hard to call. The CDR3 has 16 amino acids. Germline CDR1 reads MNHEY; CDR2 reads SMNVEV (reference sequence). The V end was cut by 0 bases, the J end by 3 bases, with 9 bases between. CDR3 amino acids: CASSLSLSGYNSPLHF. In DNA, the CDR3 is TGTGCCAGCAGTTTATCCCTCAGTGGCTATAATTCACCCCTCCACTTT.

This chain uses TRBV7-3 with TRBJ2-6; TRBD1 agrees at 9 bases. The V gene's germline CDR1 is SGHTA and CDR2 FQGTGA. The CDR3 is 16 amino acids. V shed 5 bases and J 3 bases; nucleotides not matched to a gene: 5. The CDR3 region has the DNA TGTGCCAGCAGCCAAACAGGGGGCAGTGGGGCCAACGTCCTGACTTTC. Translation: CASSQTGGSGANVLTF.

The V and J genes are TRBV7-2 and TRBJ2-2; 7 bases are shared with TRBD1. The CDR3 is 16 residues long. Trimming removed 2 bases from V and 4 bases from J; junction bases left unmatched: 7. CDR1 SGHTA and CDR2 FQGNSA come from the germline V gene. This chain's CDR3 is CASSLRRQGPTGELFF. For the CDR3, the DNA is TGTGCCAGCAGCTTAAGGAGACAGGGTCCCACCGGGGAGCTGTTTTTT.

This sequence joins TRBV15 and TRBJ2-7; 8 positions match TRBD1. Germline V gene data show CDR1 as LNHNV and CDR2 as YYDKDF (reference sequence). V shed 6 bases, J shed 4 bases, and the junction held 8 bases outside the gene matches. This CDR3 region has 14 residues. The CDR3 sequence is CATREDRGGYEQYF. CDR3 in DNA: TGTGCCACCAGGGAAGACAGGGGTGGATACGAGCAGTACTTC.

The chain is built from TRBV9 and TRBJ2-3; TRBD2 agrees at 8 bases. The CDR3 runs to 14 residues. In germline, CDR1 is SGDLS, CDR2 YYNGEE. The junction had 5 bases not matched to a gene; V was cut back by 4 bases and J by 4 bases. CDR3 sequence: CASSLGLAPDTQYF. The CDR3 bases are TGTGCCAGCAGCCTTGGACTAGCCCCAGATACGCAGTATTTT.